These 7 T cell receptor beta chains were sequenced from one sample in a study of blood T cell repertoires in COVID-19 (dated by TCRdb to the early 2020s). Receptor amplification or capture employed the immunoSEQ multiplex PCR assay. TCRdb obtained this table from immuneACCESS and retained in-frame rearrangements with V and J assigned. These tables miss some clones; where compared with another copy, unresolved V genes account for less than half of the shortfall, and the remainder is unexplained. Within this sample are around 270,000 clones, with around 81% of them counted one time only. The ten top clones hold about 15% of the sample. Sequenced: peripheral blood. Receptors originate from a person between 65 and 79 years old with COVID-19, enrolled during active disease.

J is TRBJ1-1 and V is TRBV28; D not certain. Germline values: CDR1 MDHEN, CDR2 SYDVKM. Trimming took off 5 bases at V and 0 bases at J, with 13 bases between the two ends. The CDR3 is 15 amino acids. For the CDR3, the DNA is TGTGCCAGCAGTCCTCCAACAAGAATGAACACTGAAGCTTTCTTT. It encodes CASSPPTRMNTEAFF.

This clone has ten or more counts. The J gene is TRBJ1-6, the V gene TRBV28; D gene unclear. This CDR3 is built from 14 residues. The V and J ends lost 6 bases and 11 bases respectively, with 17 bases between them. Germline CDR1 is MDHEN and CDR2 is SYDVKM. The CDR3, as DNA: TGTGCCAGCAGCCCAAATAGCGGGCCTACACCCCTCCACTTT. Translation: CASSPNSGPTPLHF. Together with reference TRBV28 and TRBJ1-6, the CDR3 gives the full variable domain: DVKVTQSSRYLVKRTGEKVFLECVQDMDHENMFWYRQDPGLGLRLIYFSYDVKMKEKGDIPEGYSVSREKKERFSLILESASTNQTSMYLCASSPNSGPTPLHFGNGTRLTVT.

This chain links TRBV5-1 with TRBJ2-3; tentatively, D is TRBD2 (6 bases). This CDR3 spans 15 amino acids. Germline V gives CDR1 SGHRS, CDR2 YFSETQ. V was clipped by 1 base and J by 0 bases, with 9 bases between them. CDR3 loop: CASSLSGPSTDTQYF. The CDR3 nucleotides read TGCGCCAGCAGCTTGAGCGGGCCTAGCACAGATACGCAGTATTTT. The full variable domain, completed using reference TRBV5-1 and TRBJ2-3, is KAGVTQTPRYLIKTRGQQVTLSCSPISGHRSVSWYQQTPGQGLQFLFEYFSETQRNKGNFPGRFSGRQFSNSRSEMNVSTLELGDSALYLCASSLSGPSTDTQYFGPGTRLTVL.

The J gene is TRBJ2-7, the V gene TRBV6-2 or TRBV6-3; TRBD1 aligns across 7 bases. The germline CDR1 and CDR2 sequences are MNHEY and SVGEGT. Trimming removed 6 bases from V and 2 bases from J; junction bases left unmatched: 13. The CDR3 extends over 16 amino acids. CDR3 nucleotides: TGTGCCAGCAGCCCTACAGGGGACCTATTCGCCTACGAGCAGTACTTC. It is translated as CASSPTGDLFAYEQYF.

This chain links TRBV28 with TRBJ2-7; 8 positions agree with TRBD1. Per germline, CDR1 MDHEN and CDR2 SYDVKM. Trimming removed 8 bases from V and 5 bases from J; junction bases left unmatched: 8. The CDR3 sequence is 13 residues long. The CDR3 DNA reads as TGTGCCAGCCTAGGGGACAGGTCAAACGAGCAGTACTTC. This gives the protein CASLGDRSNEQYF.

The gene calls are TRBV30 and TRBJ1-5; TRBD1 matches 9 bases. V was pared by 7 bases and J by 0 bases, with 7 bases of the junction left unmatched. The CDR3 has 15 residues. Germline lookup yields CDR1 GTSNPN and CDR2 SVGIG (reference sequence). CDR3 DNA: TGTGCCTCTGATGGACAGGGGATTAGCAATCAGCCCCAGCATTTT. It encodes CASDGQGISNQPQHF.

DNA of the CDR3: TGCAGTGCTAGAAGGGGCGAAGCTTTCTTT. It specifies CSARRGEAFF. The chain combines TRBV20-1 with TRBJ1-1, with D possibly matching TRBD1 (5 bases). This CDR3 contains 10 residues. Germline V gives CDR1 DFQATT, CDR2 SNEGSKA (reference sequence). V lost 2 bases and J lost 8, with 6 bases in between.